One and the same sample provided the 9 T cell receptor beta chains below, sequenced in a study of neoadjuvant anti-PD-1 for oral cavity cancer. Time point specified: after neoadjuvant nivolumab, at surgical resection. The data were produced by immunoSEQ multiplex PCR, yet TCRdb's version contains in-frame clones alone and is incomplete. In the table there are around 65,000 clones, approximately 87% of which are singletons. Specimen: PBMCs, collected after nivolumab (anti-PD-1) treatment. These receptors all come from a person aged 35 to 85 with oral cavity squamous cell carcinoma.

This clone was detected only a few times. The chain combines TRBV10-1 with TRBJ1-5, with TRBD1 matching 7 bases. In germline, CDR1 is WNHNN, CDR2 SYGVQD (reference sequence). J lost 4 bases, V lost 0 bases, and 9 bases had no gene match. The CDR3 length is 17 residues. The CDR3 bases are TGCGCCAGCAGTGAGTCTAGGGACAGACCGAAAAATCAGCCCCAGCATTTT. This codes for CASSESRDRPKNQPQHF.

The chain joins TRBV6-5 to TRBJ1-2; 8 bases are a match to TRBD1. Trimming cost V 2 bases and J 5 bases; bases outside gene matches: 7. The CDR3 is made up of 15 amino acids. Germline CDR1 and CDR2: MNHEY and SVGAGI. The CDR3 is CASSYQGTGGYGYTF. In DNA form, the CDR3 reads TGTGCCAGCAGTTACCAGGGGACAGGAGGTTATGGCTACACCTTC.

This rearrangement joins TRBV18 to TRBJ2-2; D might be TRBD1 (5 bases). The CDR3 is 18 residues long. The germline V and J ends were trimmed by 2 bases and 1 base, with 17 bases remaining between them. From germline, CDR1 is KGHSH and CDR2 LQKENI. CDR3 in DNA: TGTGCCAGCTCACCAATACGAGTAGGACATGGGAACACCGGGGAGCTGTTTTTT. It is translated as CASSPIRVGHGNTGELFF. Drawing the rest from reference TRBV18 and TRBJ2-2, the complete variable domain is NAGVMQNPRHLVRRRGQEARLRCSPMKGHSHVYWYRQLPEEGLKFMVYLQKENIIDESGMPKERFSAEFPKEGPSILRIQQVVRGDSAAYFCASSPIRVGHGNTGELFFGEGSRLTVL.

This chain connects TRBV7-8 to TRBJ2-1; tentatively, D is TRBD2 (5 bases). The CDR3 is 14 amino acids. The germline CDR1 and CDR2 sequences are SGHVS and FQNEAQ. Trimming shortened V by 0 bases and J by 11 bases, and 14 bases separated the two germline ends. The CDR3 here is CASSLADSVRKQFF. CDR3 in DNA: TGTGCCAGCAGCTTAGCGGATAGCGTACGGAAGCAGTTCTTC.

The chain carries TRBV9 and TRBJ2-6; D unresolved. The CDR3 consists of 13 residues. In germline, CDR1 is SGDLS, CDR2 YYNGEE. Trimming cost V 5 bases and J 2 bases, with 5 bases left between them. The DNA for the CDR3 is TGTGCCAGCAGGGCCGCTGGGGCCAACGTCCTGACTTTC. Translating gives CASRAAGANVLTF.

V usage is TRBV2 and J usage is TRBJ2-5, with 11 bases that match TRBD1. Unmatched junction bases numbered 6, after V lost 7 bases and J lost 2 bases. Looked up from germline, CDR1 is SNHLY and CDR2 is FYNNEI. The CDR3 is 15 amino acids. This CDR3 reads CASTRDRGGQETQYF. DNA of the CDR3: TGTGCCAGCACCAGGGACAGGGGGGGGCAAGAGACCCAGTACTTC.

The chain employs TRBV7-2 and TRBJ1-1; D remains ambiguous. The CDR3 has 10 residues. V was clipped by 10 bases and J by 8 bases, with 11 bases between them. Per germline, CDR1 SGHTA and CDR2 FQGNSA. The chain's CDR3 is CATFRIEAFF. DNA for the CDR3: TGTGCCACCTTCCGGATAGAAGCTTTCTTT.

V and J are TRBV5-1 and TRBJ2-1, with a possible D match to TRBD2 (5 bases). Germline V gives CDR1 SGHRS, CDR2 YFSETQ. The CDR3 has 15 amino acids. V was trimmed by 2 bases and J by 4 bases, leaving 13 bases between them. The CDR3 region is CASSFSVGSYNEQFF. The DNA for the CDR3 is TGCGCCAGCAGCTTTTCTGTTGGGAGTTACAATGAGCAGTTCTTC.

CDR3: CASTNRGNTEAFF. The DNA for the CDR3 is TGTGCCAGTACAAACAGGGGGAACACTGAAGCTTTCTTT. The chain carries TRBV19 and TRBJ1-1; 7 nucleotides agree with TRBD1. Germline V CDR1 and CDR2: LNHDA, SQIVND (reference sequence). Trimming took 7 bases from V and 1 from J; bases not matched to a gene: 3. The CDR3 runs to 13 residues.